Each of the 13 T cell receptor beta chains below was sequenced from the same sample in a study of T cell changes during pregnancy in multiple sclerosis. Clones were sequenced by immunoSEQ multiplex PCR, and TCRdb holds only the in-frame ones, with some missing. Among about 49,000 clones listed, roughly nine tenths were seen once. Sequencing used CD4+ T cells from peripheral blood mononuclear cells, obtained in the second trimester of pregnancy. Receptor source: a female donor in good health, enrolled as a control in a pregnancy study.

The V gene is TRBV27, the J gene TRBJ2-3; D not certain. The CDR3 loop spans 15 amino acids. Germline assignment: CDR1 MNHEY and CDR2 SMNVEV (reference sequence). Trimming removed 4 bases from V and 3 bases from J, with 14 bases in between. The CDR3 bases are TGTGCCAGCAGTTCCCCGGCTAACTATACAGATACGCAGTATTTT. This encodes CASSSPANYTDTQYF.

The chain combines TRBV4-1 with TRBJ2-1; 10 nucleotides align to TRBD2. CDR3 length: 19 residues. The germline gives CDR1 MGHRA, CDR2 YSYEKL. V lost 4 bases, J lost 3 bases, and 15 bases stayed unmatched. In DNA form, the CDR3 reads TGCGCCAGCAGCCCAGTCCCCTCTAGCGGGGGTACCGTCTACAATGAGCAGTTCTTC. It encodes CASSPVPSSGGTVYNEQFF.

CDR3 sequence (DNA): TGTGCCAGTAGTATTCGCAGAAATGAAAAACTGTTTTTT. As protein: CASSIRRNEKLFF. This chain connects TRBV19 to TRBJ1-4; D gene uncertain. Germline lookup yields CDR1 LNHDA and CDR2 SQIVND (reference sequence). The V end lost 3 bases, the J end lost 5 bases, and 7 bases lay between the germline ends. The CDR3 is 13 amino acids.

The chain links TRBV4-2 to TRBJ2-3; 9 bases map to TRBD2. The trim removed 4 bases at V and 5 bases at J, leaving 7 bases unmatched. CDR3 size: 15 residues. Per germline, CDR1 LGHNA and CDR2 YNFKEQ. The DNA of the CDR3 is TGTGCCAGCAGCCCCCGTTTAGCGGGGGAAGATACGCAGTATTTT. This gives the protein CASSPRLAGEDTQYF.

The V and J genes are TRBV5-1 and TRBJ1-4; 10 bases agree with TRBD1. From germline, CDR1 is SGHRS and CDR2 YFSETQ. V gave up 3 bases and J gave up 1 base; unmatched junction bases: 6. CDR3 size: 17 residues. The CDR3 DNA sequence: TGCGCCAGCAGCTCCTCCGGGACAGGGGTAACTAATGAAAAACTGTTTTTT. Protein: CASSSSGTGVTNEKLFF.

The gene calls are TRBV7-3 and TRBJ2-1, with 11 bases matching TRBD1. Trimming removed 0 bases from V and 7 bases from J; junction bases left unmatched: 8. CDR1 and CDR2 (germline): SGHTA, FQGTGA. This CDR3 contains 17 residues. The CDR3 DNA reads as TGTGCCAGCAGCTTAACTGCCCCCGGGACAGGGGGGAATGAGCAGTTCTTC. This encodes CASSLTAPGTGGNEQFF.

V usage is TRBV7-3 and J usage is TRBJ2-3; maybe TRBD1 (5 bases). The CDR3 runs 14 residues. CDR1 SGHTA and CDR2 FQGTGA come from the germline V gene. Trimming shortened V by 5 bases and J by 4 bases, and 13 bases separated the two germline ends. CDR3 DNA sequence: TGTGCCAGCAGCCAAAACTCACAGGCAGATACGCAGTATTTT. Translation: CASSQNSQADTQYF.

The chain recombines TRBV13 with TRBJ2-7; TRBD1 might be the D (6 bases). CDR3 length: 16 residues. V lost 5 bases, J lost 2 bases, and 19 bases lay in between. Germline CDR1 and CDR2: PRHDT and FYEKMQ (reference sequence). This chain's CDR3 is CASSKQGYEGPYEQYF. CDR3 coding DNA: TGTGCCAGCAGCAAACAGGGATATGAGGGACCCTACGAGCAGTACTTC.

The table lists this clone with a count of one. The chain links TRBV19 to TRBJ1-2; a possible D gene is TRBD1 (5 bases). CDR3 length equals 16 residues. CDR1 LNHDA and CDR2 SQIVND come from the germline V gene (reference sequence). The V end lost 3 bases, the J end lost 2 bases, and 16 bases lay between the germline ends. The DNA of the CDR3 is TGTGCCAGTAGTATTAATGGATGGGGGGAAAACTATGGCTACACCTTC. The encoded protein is CASSINGWGENYGYTF. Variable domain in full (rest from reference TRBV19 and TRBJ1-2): DGGITQSPKYLFRKEGQNVTLSCEQNLNHDAMYWYRQDPGQGLRLIYYSQIVNDFQKGDIAEGYSVSREKKESFPLTVTSAQKNPTAFYLCASSINGWGENYGYTFGSGTRLTVV.

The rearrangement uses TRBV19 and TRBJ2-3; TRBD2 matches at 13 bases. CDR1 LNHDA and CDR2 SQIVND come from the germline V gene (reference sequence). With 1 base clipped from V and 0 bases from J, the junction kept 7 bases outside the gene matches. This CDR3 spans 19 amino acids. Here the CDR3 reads CASSIAGLAGASSTDTQYF. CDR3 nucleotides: TGTGCCAGTAGTATAGCCGGACTAGCGGGGGCCTCTAGCACAGATACGCAGTATTTT. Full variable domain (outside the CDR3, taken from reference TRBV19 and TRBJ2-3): DGGITQSPKYLFRKEGQNVTLSCEQNLNHDAMYWYRQDPGQGLRLIYYSQIVNDFQKGDIAEGYSVSREKKESFPLTVTSAQKNPTAFYLCASSIAGLAGASSTDTQYFGPGTRLTVL.

The CDR3 loop reads CASSLRQVQETQYF. The CDR3 DNA sequence: TGTGCCAGCAGCCTGAGACAGGTTCAAGAGACCCAGTACTTC. This chain joins TRBV7-9 and TRBJ2-5, with a possible D match to TRBD1 (6 bases). The CDR3 length is 14 residues. V was cut by 5 bases and J by 2 bases, with 12 bases left in between. CDR1 and CDR2 from the germline V gene are SEHNR and FQNEAQ (reference sequence).

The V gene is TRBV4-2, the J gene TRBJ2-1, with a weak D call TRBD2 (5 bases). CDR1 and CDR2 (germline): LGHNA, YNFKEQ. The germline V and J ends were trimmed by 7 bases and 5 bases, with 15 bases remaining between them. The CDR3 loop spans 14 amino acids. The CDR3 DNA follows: TGTGCCAGCAACGACTATTCAAACGACAATGAGCAGTTCTTC. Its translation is CASNDYSNDNEQFF.

DNA of the CDR3: TGTGCCAGCAGCAAAGGCGGGAGGGAGGGCCTCGCGCACTATGGCTACACCTTC. Amino acid sequence: CASSKGGREGLAHYGYTF. J is TRBJ1-2 and V is TRBV21-1. TRBV21-1 is annotated as a pseudogene. The CDR3 totals 18 residues.